The 20 T cell receptor beta chains listed next were all sequenced from one sample in a study of CD8 T cells in Susac syndrome. A quantity of roughly 0.5 to 1 ug RNA underwent reverse transcription using random hexamers. In TCRdb, the immunoSEQ multiplex PCR reads were re-called with MiXCR into one record per CDR3 protein. The sample contains hundreds of thousands of distinct CDR3 sequences, around 85% of which appear only once. Material: CD8+ T cells from PBMCs. The source of these receptors is a human donor with multiple sclerosis.

J is TRBJ1-5 and V is TRBV6-5; no clear D. CDR1 is MNHEY, CDR2 SVGAGI, per germline. Trimming shortened V by 2 bases and J by 0 bases, and 5 bases separated the two germline ends. This CDR3 has 14 residues. CDR3 coding DNA: TGTGCCAGCAGTTACGCAGATAGCAATCAGCCCCAGCATTTT. This gives the protein CASSYADSNQPQHF.

This chain links TRBV10-3 with TRBJ2-5; TRBD1 or TRBD2 may be the D gene (5 bases each). Germline lookup yields CDR1 ENHRY and CDR2 SYGVKD. Trimming stripped 6 bases from V and 5 bases from J, with 10 bases between. This CDR3 is built from 12 residues. CDR3 bases: TGTGCCATCAGCTCCGGGACGGAGACCCAGTACTTC. Translation: CAISSGTETQYF.

The V gene is TRBV12-3 or TRBV12-4, the J gene TRBJ2-7; the D gene is possibly TRBD2 (5 bases). This CDR3 is built from 13 residues. Trimming took off 7 bases at V and 2 bases at J, with 12 bases between the two ends. CDR3 sequence: CASKGSAAYEQYF. The CDR3 nucleotides are TGTGCCAGCAAAGGTAGCGCCGCCTACGAGCAGTACTTC.

The chain is built from TRBV7-9 and TRBJ2-7; a possible D gene is TRBD1 (5 bases). The V end was cut by 5 bases, the J end by 3 bases, with 14 bases between. This CDR3 contains 14 residues. CDR1 is SEHNR, CDR2 FQNEAQ, per germline (reference sequence). CDR3 nucleotide sequence: TGTGCCAGCAGCGCCCCACAGGACCGCTACGAGCAGTACTTC. Translation gives CASSAPQDRYEQYF. Based on the CDR3 plus reference TRBV7-9 and TRBJ2-7, the full variable domain is DTGVSQNPRHKITKRGQNVTFRCDPISEHNRLYWYRQTLGQGPEFLTYFQNEAQLEKSRLLSDRFSAERPKGSFSTLEIQRTEQGDSAMYLCASSAPQDRYEQYFGPGTRLTVT.

V usage is TRBV7-8 and J usage is TRBJ2-1; the D gene is possibly TRBD1 (6 bases). Germline-derived CDR1 and CDR2 are SGHVS and FQNEAQ. This CDR3 is built from 19 residues. Between the trimmed V and J ends, which lost 1 base and 0 bases, there was a span of 19 bases. The CDR3 bases are TGTGCCAGCAGCTTAGGTCAGGGCTTGGACAGCTTCTCCTACAATGAGCAGTTCTTC. This gives the protein CASSLGQGLDSFSYNEQFF.

V is TRBV27 and J is TRBJ1-2; D ambiguous. Germline CDR1 MNHEY, CDR2 SMNVEV (reference sequence). Trimming cost V 5 bases and J 7 bases, with 14 bases left between them. The CDR3 is 13 residues long. This CDR3 reads CASSIDPASGYTF. DNA of the CDR3: TGTGCCAGCAGTATCGACCCTGCATCTGGCTACACCTTC.

The count of this clonotype is one. J is TRBJ2-1 and V is TRBV12-3 or TRBV12-4; 8 bases line up with TRBD2. J lost 4 bases, V lost 5 bases, and 4 bases had no gene match. This CDR3 contains 14 residues. Here the CDR3 reads CASSASGPYNEQFF. In DNA, the CDR3 is TGTGCCAGCAGTGCTAGCGGGCCGTACAATGAGCAGTTCTTC.

In its sample, this clonotype was seen a few times. V and J are TRBV6-5 and TRBJ2-1, with TRBD2 matching over 10 bases. This CDR3 is built from 16 residues. The junction had 1 base not matched to a gene; V was cut back by 0 bases and J by 2 bases. CDR1 and CDR2 (germline): MNHEY, SVGAGI. CDR3 nucleotides: TGTGCCAGCAGTTACTCGCTAGCGGGAGCCTACAATGAGCAGTTCTTC. This sequence encodes CASSYSLAGAYNEQFF.

The chain links TRBV6-2 or TRBV6-3 to TRBJ2-1, with D unresolved. The CDR3 has 12 residues. Trimming left V 1 base short and J 5 bases short, with 3 bases between. In germline, CDR1 is MNHEY, CDR2 SVGEGT. The DNA for the CDR3 is TGTGCCAGCAGTTACTACAACAATGAGCAGTTCTTC. Protein product: CASSYYNNEQFF.

This clonotype was seen more than once but under ten times. This rearrangement joins TRBV5-6 to TRBJ2-3; 9 nucleotides agree with TRBD2. V shed 2 bases and J 0 bases; nucleotides not matched to a gene: 1. The length of the CDR3 is 15 residues. Germline values: CDR1 SGHDT, CDR2 YYEEEE. CDR3 nucleotide sequence: TGTGCCAGCAGCTTCACTAGCGGGAGCACAGATACGCAGTATTTT. Protein sequence: CASSFTSGSTDTQYF.

V gene TRBV23-1 combines with J gene TRBJ1-3; D might be TRBD1 (6 bases). TRBV23-1 is recorded as an ORF, its role being uncertain. V dropped 0 bases and J dropped 0 bases, with 12 bases sitting between them. The CDR3 loop spans 17 amino acids. For the CDR3, the DNA is TGCGCCAGCAGTCAATCGTCCGAGGGGGACTCTGGAAACACCATATATTTT. This encodes CASSQSSEGDSGNTIYF.

The chain has TRBV27 and TRBJ1-5, with 8 positions matching TRBD1. V trimming: 2 bases; J trimming: 7 bases; junction bases outside the gene matches: 13. Germline V CDR1 and CDR2: MNHEY, SMNVEV (reference sequence). The CDR3 length is 17 residues. The CDR3 sequence: CASSLPPRTGKGQPQHF. CDR3 coding DNA: TGTGCCAGCAGTTTACCCCCCCGGACAGGGAAGGGACAGCCCCAGCATTTT.

V and J are TRBV4-3 and TRBJ2-5; TRBD1 might be the D (5 bases). Trimming left V 1 base short and J 0 bases short, with 9 bases between. Germline CDR1 and CDR2: LGHNA and YSLEER. The CDR3 length is 15 residues. CDR3 amino acids: CASSQGQSYQETQYF. The CDR3 DNA sequence: TGCGCCAGCAGCCAAGGACAGTCCTACCAAGAGACCCAGTACTTC.

The chain recombines TRBV19 with TRBJ2-1, with TRBD2 matching 11 bases. The CDR3 has 14 residues. V was pared by 7 bases and J by 8 bases, with 7 bases of the junction left unmatched. Germline V gene lookup returns CDR1 LNHDA and CDR2 SQIVND (reference sequence). CDR3: CASTASGRTDEQFF. CDR3 sequence (DNA): TGTGCCAGTACAGCTAGCGGGAGGACGGATGAGCAGTTCTTC.

This chain uses TRBV5-1 with TRBJ2-7; a weak D match, TRBD1 (5 bases). Trimming left V 2 bases short and J 0 bases short, with 12 bases between. The V gene's germline CDR1 is SGHRS and CDR2 YFSETQ. The CDR3 sequence is 15 residues long. CDR3 nucleotides: TGCGCCAGCAGCTTAGCTCAGGGCAGCTCCTACGAGCAGTACTTC. Its protein is CASSLAQGSSYEQYF.

The J gene is TRBJ1-3, the V gene TRBV28, with D uncertain. Germline V gene data show CDR1 as MDHEN and CDR2 as SYDVKM. CDR3 size: 14 residues. Trimming stripped 1 base from V and 4 bases from J, with 8 bases between. The DNA of the CDR3 is TGTGCCAGCAGTTTATTCACCCCCGGAAACACCATATATTTT. This encodes CASSLFTPGNTIYF.

There are a few counts of this clonotype. This chain joins TRBV12-3 or TRBV12-4 and TRBJ2-1, with D perhaps TRBD1 or TRBD2 (5 bases each). Trimming removed 2 bases at V and 7 bases at J, with 15 bases between. This CDR3 region has 15 residues. This CDR3 is CASSLIVSGANEQFF. For the CDR3, the DNA is TGTGCCAGCAGTTTAATAGTCTCCGGGGCTAATGAGCAGTTCTTC.

This rearrangement joins TRBV29-1 to TRBJ2-7; a weak D match, TRBD2 (5 bases). Germline V gene data show CDR1 as SQVTM and CDR2 as ANQGSEA. V lost 4 bases, J lost 5 bases, and 9 bases lay in between. The CDR3 is 11 amino acids. CDR3 region: CSVAWEHEQYF. The CDR3 DNA is TGCAGCGTTGCCTGGGAGCACGAGCAGTACTTC.

This clonotype was seen a single time. The junction does not match germline at one end; this may be a read error. The rearrangement uses TRBV28 and TRBJ2-7; tentatively, D is TRBD1 or TRBD2 (5 bases each). The CDR3 consists of 14 residues. Germline CDR1 reads MDHEN; CDR2 reads SYDVKM. The CDR3 is CASTQWGREYEKYF. CDR3 DNA sequence: TGTGCCAGCACCCAGTGGGGCAGGGAGTACGAGAAGTACTTC.

CDR3 nucleotide sequence: TGCGCCAGCAGCCAAGAACAGGGCACAGATACGCAGTATTTT. Encoded protein: CASSQEQGTDTQYF. The rearrangement links TRBV4-3 to TRBJ2-3, with TRBD1 as a possible D gene (5 bases). CDR1 LGHNA and CDR2 YSLEER come from the germline V gene. CDR3 length: 14 amino acids. Between the trimmed V and J ends, which lost 0 bases and 1 base, there was a span of 5 bases.